This TCR beta chain came from a study of cytomegalovirus exposure and HLA in healthy donors. Study summary: Out of roughly 200 million T cells, an earlier analysis found about 120 million unique TCR beta sequences in total. HLA-typed donors were the source of 90 million or so unique TCRs, which an early data release held. Findings of the study overall: A previous analysis found most TCR beta V segments productive roughly 87% or roughly 30% of the time.

PCR was performed using 60 Vbeta and 13 Jbeta primers. Repertoires were generated with immunoSEQ multiplex PCR, while TCRdb's copy carries only in-frame clones and drops some. The sample carries 150,000 to 200,000 clones, around 87% recorded once. A note on this clone: Its antigen is unidentified.

The clonotype comes from a woman aged 18-29 years in good health and CMV-seronegative. The sample comprised PBMCs.

CDR3 nucleotide sequence: TGTGCCACCAGCAGGGGACAGGGGGAAACTTACGAGCAGTACTTC. Its translation: CATSRGQGETYEQYF. The chain is built from TRBV15 and TRBJ2-5; 11 bases fit TRBD1. The end of the DNA fits TRBJ2-7 better, so the J call may be wrong. From germline, CDR1 is LNHNV and CDR2 YYDKDF (reference sequence). The CDR3 covers 15 residues.